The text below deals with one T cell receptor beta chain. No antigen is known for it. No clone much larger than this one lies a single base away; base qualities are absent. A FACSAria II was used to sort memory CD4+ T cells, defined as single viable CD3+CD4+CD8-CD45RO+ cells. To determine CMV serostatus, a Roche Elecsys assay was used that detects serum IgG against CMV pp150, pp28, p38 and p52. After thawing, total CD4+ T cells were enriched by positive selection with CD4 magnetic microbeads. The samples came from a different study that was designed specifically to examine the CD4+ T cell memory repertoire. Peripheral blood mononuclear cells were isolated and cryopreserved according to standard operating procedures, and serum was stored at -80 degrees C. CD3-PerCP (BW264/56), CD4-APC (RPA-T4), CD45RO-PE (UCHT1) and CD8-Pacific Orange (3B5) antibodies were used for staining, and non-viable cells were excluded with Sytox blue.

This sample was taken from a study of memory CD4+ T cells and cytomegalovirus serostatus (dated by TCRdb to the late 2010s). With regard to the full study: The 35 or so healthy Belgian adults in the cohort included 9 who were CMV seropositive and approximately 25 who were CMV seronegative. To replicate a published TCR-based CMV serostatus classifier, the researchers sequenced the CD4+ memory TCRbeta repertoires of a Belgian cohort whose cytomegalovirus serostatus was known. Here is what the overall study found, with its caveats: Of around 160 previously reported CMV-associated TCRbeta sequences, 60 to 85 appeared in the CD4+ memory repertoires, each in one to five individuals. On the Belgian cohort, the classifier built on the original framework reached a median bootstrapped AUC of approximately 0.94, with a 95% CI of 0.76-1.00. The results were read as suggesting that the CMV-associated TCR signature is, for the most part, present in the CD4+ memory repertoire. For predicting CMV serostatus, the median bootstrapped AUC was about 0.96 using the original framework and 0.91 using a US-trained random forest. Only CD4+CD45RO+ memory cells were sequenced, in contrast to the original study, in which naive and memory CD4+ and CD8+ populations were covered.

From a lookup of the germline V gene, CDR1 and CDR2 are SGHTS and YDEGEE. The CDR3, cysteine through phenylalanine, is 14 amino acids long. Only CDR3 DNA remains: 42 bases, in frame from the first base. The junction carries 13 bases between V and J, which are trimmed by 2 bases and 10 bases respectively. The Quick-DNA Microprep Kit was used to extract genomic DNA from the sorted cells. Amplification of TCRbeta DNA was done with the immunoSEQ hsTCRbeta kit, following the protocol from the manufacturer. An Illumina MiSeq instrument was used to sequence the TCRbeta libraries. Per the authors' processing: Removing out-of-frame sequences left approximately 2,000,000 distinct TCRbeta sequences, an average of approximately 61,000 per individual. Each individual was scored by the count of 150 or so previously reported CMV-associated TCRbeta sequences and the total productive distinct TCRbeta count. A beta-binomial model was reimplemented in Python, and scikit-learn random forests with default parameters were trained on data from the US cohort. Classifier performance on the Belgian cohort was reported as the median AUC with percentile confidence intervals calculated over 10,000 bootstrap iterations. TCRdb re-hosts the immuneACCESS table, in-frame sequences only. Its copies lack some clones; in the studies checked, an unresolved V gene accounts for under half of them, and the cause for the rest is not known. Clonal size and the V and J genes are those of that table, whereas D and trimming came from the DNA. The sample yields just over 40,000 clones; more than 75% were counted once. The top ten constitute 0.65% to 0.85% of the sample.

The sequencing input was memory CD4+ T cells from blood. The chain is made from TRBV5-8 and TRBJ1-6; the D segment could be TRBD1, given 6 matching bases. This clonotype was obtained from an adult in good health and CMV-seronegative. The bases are TGTGCCAGCAGCTTCATCAGGGGAGGGTCACCCCTCCACTTT. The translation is CASSFIRGGSPLHF.